This T cell receptor (beta chain) was captured by sequencing in a study of T cells in localized non-small cell lung cancer. CDR3 length: 14 residues. Germline loops: CDR1 SGHRS, CDR2 YFSETQ. V was clipped by 0 bases and J by 8 bases, with 11 bases between them. Study-wide points: Adjacent lung had a median approximately 57 of the 100 largest tumor clones. Uninvolved adjacent lung had higher T cell clonality than tumor and all other tissues. The study linked higher blood T cell density to longer overall survival. Sequence data derive from only one tumor region, so heterogeneity remains possible.

In the case of this clone: Its antigen is undetermined.

Sequenced by immunoSEQ multiplex PCR; TCRdb stores in-frame clones only, minus some. The sample shows under 2,000 clones, 25% to 30% of them seen only once. The origin of this receptor is an older female donor with stage II lung adenocarcinoma. The chain links TRBV5-1 to TRBJ1-4, with no clear D. The sequenced sample was lung tumor tissue, obtained before any cancer treatment. The chain's CDR3 is CASSLDWEGEKLFF. Here the CDR3 DNA reads TGCGCCAGCAGCTTGGACTGGGAGGGCGAAAAACTGTTTTTT. The whole variable domain, filled in from reference TRBV5-1 and TRBJ1-4, reads KAGVTQTPRYLIKTRGQQVTLSCSPISGHRSVSWYQQTPGQGLQFLFEYFSETQRNKGNFPGRFSGRQFSNSRSEMNVSTLELGDSALYLCASSLDWEGEKLFFGSGTQLSVL.